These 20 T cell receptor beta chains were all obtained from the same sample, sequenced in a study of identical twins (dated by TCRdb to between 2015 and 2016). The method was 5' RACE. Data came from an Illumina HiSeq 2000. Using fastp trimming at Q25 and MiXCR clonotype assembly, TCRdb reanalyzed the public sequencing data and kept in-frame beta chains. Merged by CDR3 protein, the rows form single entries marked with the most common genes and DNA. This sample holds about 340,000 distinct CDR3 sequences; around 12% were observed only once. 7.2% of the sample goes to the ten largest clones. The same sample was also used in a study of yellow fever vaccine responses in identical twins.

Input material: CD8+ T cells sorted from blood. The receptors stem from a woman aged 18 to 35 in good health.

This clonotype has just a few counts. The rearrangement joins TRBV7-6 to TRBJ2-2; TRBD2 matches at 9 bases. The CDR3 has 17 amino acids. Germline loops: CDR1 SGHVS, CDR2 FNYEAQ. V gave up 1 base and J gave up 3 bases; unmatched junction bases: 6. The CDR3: CASSLERGGADTGELFF. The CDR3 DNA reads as TGTGCCAGCAGCTTAGAGCGCGGGGGGGCAGACACCGGGGAGCTGTTTTTT.

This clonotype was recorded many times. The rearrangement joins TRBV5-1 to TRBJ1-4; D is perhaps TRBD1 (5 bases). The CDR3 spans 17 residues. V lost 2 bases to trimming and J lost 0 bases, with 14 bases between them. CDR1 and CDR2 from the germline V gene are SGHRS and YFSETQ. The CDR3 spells CASSLRGGQTTNEKLFF. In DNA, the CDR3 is TGCGCCAGCAGCTTAAGGGGAGGACAAACAACTAATGAAAAACTGTTTTTT.

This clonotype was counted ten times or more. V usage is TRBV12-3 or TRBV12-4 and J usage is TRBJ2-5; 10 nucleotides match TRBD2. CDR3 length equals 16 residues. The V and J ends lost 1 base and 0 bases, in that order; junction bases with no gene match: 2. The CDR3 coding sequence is TGTGCCAGCAGTTTAGGTAGCGGGGGGTACCAAGAGACCCAGTACTTC. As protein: CASSLGSGGYQETQYF.

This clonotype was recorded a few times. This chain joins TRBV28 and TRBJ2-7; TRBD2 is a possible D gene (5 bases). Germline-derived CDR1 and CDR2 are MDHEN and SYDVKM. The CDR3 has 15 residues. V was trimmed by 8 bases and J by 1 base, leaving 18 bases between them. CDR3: CASAIGEAGSYEQYF. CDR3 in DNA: TGTGCCAGCGCGATCGGGGAAGCCGGTTCCTACGAGCAGTACTTC.

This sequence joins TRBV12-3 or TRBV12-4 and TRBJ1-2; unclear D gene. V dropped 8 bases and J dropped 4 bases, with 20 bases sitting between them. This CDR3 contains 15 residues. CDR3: CASAPHWGRSYGYTF. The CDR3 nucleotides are TGTGCCAGCGCACCTCATTGGGGTCGTAGCTATGGCTACACCTTC.

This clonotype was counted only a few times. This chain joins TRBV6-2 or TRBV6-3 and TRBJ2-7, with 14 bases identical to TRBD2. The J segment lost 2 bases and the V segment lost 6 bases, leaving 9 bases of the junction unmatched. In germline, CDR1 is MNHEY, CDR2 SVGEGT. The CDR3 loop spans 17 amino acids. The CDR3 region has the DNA TGTGCCAGCAGGCCCGGGACTAGCGGGGGTGATGCCTACGAGCAGTACGTC. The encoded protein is CASRPGTSGGDAYEQYV.

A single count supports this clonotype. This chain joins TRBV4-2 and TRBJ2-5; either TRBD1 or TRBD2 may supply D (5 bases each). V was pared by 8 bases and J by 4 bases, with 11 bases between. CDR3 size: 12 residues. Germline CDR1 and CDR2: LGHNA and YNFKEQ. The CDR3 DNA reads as TGTGCCAGCGGGGGTCGGGGAGAGACCCAGTACTTC. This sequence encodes CASGGRGETQYF.

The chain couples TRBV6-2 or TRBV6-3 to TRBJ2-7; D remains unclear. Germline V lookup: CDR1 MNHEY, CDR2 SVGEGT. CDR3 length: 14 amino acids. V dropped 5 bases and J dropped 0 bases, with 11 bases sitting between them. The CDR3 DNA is TGTGCCAGCAGTAACCCACGTACCTCCTACGAGCAGTACGTC. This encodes CASSNPRTSYEQYV.

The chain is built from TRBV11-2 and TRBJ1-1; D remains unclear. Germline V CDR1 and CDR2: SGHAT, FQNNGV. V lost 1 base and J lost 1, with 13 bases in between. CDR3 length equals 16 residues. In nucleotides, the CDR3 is TGTGCCAGCAGCTTAGCCCCGCGGGTTCGGAACACTGAAGCTTTCTTT. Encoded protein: CASSLAPRVRNTEAFF.

The CDR3 sequence is CASSVGDGEQFF. In DNA, the CDR3 is TGTGCCAGCAGCGTGGGGGATGGTGAGCAGTTCTTC. The chain links TRBV9 to TRBJ2-1; D tentatively fits TRBD1 or TRBD2 (5 bases each). Trimming removed 2 bases at V and 9 bases at J, with 9 bases between. Germline CDR1 is SGDLS and CDR2 is YYNGEE. The CDR3 runs 12 residues.

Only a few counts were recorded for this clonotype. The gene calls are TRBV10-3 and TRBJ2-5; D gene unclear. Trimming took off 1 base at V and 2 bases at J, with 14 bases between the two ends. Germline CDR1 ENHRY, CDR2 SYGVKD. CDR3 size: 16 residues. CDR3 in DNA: TGTGCCATCAGTGAGTTCCCGTTGCCCGATCAAGAGACCCAGTACTTC. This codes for CAISEFPLPDQETQYF.

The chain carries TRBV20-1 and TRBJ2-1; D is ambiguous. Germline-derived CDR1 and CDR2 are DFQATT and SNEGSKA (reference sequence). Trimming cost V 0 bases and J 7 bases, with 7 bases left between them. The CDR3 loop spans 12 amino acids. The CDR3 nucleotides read TGCAGTGCTAGAGATCAGATGAATGAGCAGTTCTTC. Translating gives CSARDQMNEQFF.

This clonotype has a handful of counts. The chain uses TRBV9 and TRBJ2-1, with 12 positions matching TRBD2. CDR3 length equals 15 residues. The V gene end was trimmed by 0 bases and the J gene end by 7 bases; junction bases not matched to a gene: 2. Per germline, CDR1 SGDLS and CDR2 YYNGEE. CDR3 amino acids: CASSVGTSGTNEQFF. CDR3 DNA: TGTGCCAGCAGCGTAGGGACTAGCGGGACGAATGAGCAGTTCTTC. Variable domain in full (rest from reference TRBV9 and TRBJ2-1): DSGVTQTPKHLITATGQRVTLRCSPRSGDLSVYWYQQSLDQGLQFLIQYYNGEERAKGNILERFSAQQFPDLHSELNLSSLELGDSALYFCASSVGTSGTNEQFFGPGTRLTVL.

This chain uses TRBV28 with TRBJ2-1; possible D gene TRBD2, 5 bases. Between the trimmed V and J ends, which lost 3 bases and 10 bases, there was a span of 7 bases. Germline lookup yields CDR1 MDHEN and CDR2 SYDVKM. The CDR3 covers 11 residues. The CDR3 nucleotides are TGTGCCAGCAGTTTCACGGGGGAGCAGTTCTTC. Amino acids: CASSFTGEQFF.

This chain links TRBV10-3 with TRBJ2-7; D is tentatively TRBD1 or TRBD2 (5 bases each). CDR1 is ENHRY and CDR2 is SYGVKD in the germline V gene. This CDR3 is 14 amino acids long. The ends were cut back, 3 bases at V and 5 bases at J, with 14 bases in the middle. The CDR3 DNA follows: TGTGCCATCAGTGATCCCAGGGCGGGCAACGAGCAGTACGTC. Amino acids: CAISDPRAGNEQYV.

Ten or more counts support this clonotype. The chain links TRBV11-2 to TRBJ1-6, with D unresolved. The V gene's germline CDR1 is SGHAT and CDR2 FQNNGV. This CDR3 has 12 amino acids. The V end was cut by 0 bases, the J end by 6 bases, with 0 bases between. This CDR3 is CASSLDNSPLHF. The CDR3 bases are TGTGCCAGCAGCTTAGATAATTCACCCCTCCACTTT. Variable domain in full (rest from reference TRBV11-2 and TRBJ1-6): EAGVAQSPRYKIIEKRQSVAFWCNPISGHATLYWYQQILGQGPKLLIQFQNNGVVDDSQLPKDRFSAERLKGVDSTLKIQPAKLEDSAVYLCASSLDNSPLHFGNGTRLTVT.

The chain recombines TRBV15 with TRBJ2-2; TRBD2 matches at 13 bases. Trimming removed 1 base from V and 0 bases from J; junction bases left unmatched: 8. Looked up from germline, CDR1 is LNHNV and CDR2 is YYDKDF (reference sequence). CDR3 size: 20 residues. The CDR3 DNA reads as TGTGCCACCAGCAGAGCACCACCGGGACTAGCGGGATCGAACACCGGGGAGCTGTTTTTT. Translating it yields CATSRAPPGLAGSNTGELFF.

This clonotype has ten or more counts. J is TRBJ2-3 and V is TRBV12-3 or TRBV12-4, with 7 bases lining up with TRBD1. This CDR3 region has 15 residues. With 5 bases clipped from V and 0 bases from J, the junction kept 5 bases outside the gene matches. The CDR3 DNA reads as TGTGCCAGCAGTCCCGGGACAGCTAGCACAGATACGCAGTATTTT. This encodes CASSPGTASTDTQYF.

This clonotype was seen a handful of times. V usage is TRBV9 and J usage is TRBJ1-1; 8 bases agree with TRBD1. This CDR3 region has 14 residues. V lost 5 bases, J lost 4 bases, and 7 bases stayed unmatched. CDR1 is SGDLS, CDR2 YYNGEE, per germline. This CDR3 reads CASSLRTGSTEAFF. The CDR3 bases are TGTGCCAGCAGTCTCCGGACAGGGAGCACTGAAGCTTTCTTT.

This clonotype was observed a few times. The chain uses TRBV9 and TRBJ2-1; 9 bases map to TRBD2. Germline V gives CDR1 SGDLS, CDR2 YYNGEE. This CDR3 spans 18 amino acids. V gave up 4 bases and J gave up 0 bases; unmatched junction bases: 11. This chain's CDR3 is CASSIASGTTSSYNEQFF. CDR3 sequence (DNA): TGTGCCAGCAGCATTGCTAGCGGGACAACAAGCTCCTACAATGAGCAGTTCTTC.